This T cell receptor beta chain derives from a study of blood T cell repertoires in COVID-19. This clone has a single count. The method was immunoSEQ multiplex PCR; TCRdb's version includes in-frame clones alone and lacks a portion of them. The sample yields roughly 250,000 clones, 75% to 95% seen once. The germline CDR1 and CDR2 sequences are LNHDA and SQIVND (reference sequence). This CDR3 contains 15 residues. J was trimmed by 2 bases and V by 6 bases; bases with no gene match: 5. The J gene is TRBJ2-3, the V gene TRBV19; 10 bases agree with TRBD2. Sample: PBMCs or T cells enriched from blood (not recorded which). The TCR originated in a woman between 18 and 29 years old who had recovered from COVID-19. Here the CDR3 DNA reads TGTGCCAGTAGCTATAGCGGGGGGTACACAGATACGCAGTATTTT. This codes for CASSYSGGYTDTQYF. Together with reference TRBV19 and TRBJ2-3, the CDR3 gives the full variable domain: DGGITQSPKYLFRKEGQNVTLSCEQNLNHDAMYWYRQDPGQGLRLIYYSQIVNDFQKGDIAEGYSVSREKKESFPLTVTSAQKNPTAFYLCASSYSGGYTDTQYFGPGTRLTVL.